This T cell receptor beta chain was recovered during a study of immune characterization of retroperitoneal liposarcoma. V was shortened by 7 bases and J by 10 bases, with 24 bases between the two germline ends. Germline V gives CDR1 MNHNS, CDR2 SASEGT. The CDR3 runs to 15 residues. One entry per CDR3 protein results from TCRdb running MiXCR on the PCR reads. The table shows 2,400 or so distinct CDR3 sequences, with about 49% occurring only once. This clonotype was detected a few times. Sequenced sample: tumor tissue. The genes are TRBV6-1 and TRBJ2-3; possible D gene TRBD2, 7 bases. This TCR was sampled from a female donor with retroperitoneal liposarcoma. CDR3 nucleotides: TGTGCCAGCACCAAGGGGGGGTCTTCCTTGGGGGCGCAGTATTTT. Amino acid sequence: CASTKGGSSLGAQYF.